This TCR beta chain was found in a study of T cells in localized non-small cell lung cancer. General observations from the study: Only one tumor region went through sequencing, so heterogeneity may still be there. Greater blood T cell density accompanied longer overall survival. Among the top 100 tumor clones, a median approximately 60 appeared in adjacent lung. It was uninvolved adjacent lung that showed the highest T cell clonality, exceeding tumor.

The method was immunoSEQ multiplex PCR; TCRdb's version includes in-frame clones alone and lacks a portion of them. The profile shows 15,000 to 20,000 clones, around 89% of them singletons. About this clone itself: Its target is unknown.

The J segment lost 5 bases and the V segment lost 1 base, leaving 6 bases of the junction unmatched. CDR1 is SGHTA, CDR2 FQGTGA, per germline. There are 15 residues in the CDR3. This chain uses TRBV7-3 with TRBJ2-7, with TRBD2 matching over 9 bases. Sequenced material: peripheral blood, taken before any cancer treatment. The sequence came from a man aged 40 to 70 with stage I lung adenocarcinoma. CDR3 region: CASSLRASGMNEQYF. CDR3 DNA: TGTGCCAGCAGCTTAAGGGCTAGCGGGATGAACGAGCAGTACTTC.